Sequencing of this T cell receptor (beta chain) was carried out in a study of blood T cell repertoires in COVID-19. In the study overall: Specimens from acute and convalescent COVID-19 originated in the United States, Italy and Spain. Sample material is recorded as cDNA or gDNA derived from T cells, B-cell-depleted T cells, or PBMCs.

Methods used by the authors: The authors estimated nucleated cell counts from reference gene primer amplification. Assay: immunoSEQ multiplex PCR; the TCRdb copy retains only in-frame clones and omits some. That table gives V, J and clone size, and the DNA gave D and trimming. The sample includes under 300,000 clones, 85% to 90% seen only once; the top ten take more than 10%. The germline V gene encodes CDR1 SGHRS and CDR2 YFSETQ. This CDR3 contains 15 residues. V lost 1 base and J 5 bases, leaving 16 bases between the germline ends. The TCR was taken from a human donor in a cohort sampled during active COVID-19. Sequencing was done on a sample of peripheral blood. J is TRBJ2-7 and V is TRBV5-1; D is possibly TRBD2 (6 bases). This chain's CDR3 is CASSLWRVGLDEQYF. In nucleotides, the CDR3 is TGCGCCAGCAGCTTGTGGAGGGTAGGGCTCGACGAGCAGTACTTC.